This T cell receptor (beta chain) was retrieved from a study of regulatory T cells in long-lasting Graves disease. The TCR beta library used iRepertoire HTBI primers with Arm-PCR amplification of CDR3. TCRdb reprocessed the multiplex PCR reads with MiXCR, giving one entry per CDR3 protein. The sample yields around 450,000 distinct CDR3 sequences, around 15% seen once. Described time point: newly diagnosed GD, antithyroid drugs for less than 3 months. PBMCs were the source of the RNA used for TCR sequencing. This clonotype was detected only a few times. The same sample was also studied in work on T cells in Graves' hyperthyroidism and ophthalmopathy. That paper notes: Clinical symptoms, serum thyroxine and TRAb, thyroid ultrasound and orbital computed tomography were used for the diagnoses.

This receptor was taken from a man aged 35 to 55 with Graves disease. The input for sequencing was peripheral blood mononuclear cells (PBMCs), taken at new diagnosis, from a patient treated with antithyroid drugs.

The CDR3 DNA reads as TGTGCCAGCAGTGAATGGGCGGATGAAAAACTGTTTTTT. This sequence encodes CASSEWADEKLFF. The V and J genes are TRBV25-1 and TRBJ1-4, with D unclear. Trimming took 1 base from V and 6 from J, leaving 6 bases between them. This CDR3 region has 13 residues. CDR1 and CDR2 (germline): MGHDK, SYGVNS.